Below, 28 T cell receptor beta chains from the same sample are listed, as sequenced in a study of spatial heterogeneity in lung cancer. Time point given: sample taken at primary tumor resection. These receptors have no identified antigens. A single record per CDR3 protein comes from TCRdb applying MiXCR to the 5' RACE reads. The sample yields several thousand distinct CDR3 sequences, under 5% seen once. The study's findings and limits: Tumor mutation count correlated with how many alpha and beta TCRs expanded intratumorally.

The input for sequencing was lung tumor tissue, taken at surgery. These receptors were obtained from a male donor with early-stage non-small cell lung cancer.

This clonotype was counted at least ten times. In a library made to pick up alpha chains, this beta chain is a stray read with a size that means little. This sequence joins TRBV20-1 and TRBJ1-1; D remains unclear. Trimming left V 1 base short and J 7 bases short, with 13 bases between. The CDR3 has 13 amino acids. Germline values: CDR1 DFQATT, CDR2 SNEGSKA (reference sequence). For the CDR3, the DNA is TGCAGTGCTAGAGCGTTGTCAGGAGTTGAAGCTTTCTTT. It yields the protein CSARALSGVEAFF.

Relative to its sample, this clonotype is medium-sized. For a library built for alpha chains, this beta chain is a stray read; little rests on its size. This chain links TRBV20-1 with TRBJ2-7, with 7 bases that match TRBD1. The CDR3 contains 11 residues. V trimming: 5 bases; J trimming: 4 bases; junction bases outside the gene matches: 2. Germline V gene lookup returns CDR1 DFQATT and CDR2 SNEGSKA (reference sequence). The CDR3 DNA follows: TGCAGTGCTCGACAGGGTTACGAGCAGTACTTC. Protein sequence: CSARQGYEQYF.

This clonotype is medium-sized (0.01 to 0.1%). This beta chain represents an off-target read in a library built for alpha chains; its size is of limited meaning. CDR3 in amino acids: CASSVRDFSNYGYTF. DNA for the CDR3: TGTGCCAGCAGCGTCCGGGACTTTTCTAACTATGGCTACACCTTC. The chain links TRBV7-8 to TRBJ1-2; a weak D match, TRBD1 (5 bases). The CDR3 contains 15 residues. From germline, CDR1 is SGHVS and CDR2 FQNEAQ. Trimming pared 5 bases from V and 0 bases from J, leaving 13 bases between.

This clonotype appeared many times. Since the library was made to target alpha chains, this beta chain is a stray read and its abundance is not meaningful. This chain uses TRBV7-3 with TRBJ2-1; D tentatively reads TRBD1 or TRBD2 (5 bases each). Trimming removed 2 bases from V and 8 bases from J, with 19 bases in between. CDR1 is SGHTA, CDR2 FQGTGA, per germline. The CDR3 length is 16 residues. The CDR3 coding sequence is TGTGCCAGCAGCTTAGGATTGGGGACCCAAGGGGATGAGCAGTTCTTC. Encoded protein: CASSLGLGTQGDEQFF. Supplemented by reference TRBV7-3 and TRBJ2-1, the full variable domain reads GAGVSQTPSNKVTEKGKYVELRCDPISGHTALYWYRQSLGQGPEFLIYFQGTGAADDSGLPNDRFFAVRPEGSVSTLKIQRTERGDSAVYLCASSLGLGTQGDEQFFGPGTRLTVL.

By proportion, this clonotype is medium-sized. With the library built for alpha chains, this beta chain is off target and its frequency is not meaningful. The rearrangement links TRBV12-3 or TRBV12-4 to TRBJ2-7; D is unresolved. V was shortened by 5 bases and J by 3 bases, with 14 bases between the two germline ends. This CDR3 comprises 14 residues. CDR3 amino acids: CASSLEAIRYEQYF. DNA for the CDR3: TGTGCCAGCAGTCTGGAAGCGATCCGCTACGAGCAGTACTTC.

Ten or more counts support this clonotype. Within a library made for alpha chains, this beta chain is off target, and its count is uninformative. The chain couples TRBV2 to TRBJ2-2; D is ambiguous. Germline loops: CDR1 SNHLY, CDR2 FYNNEI. V was trimmed by 6 bases and J by 0 bases, leaving 8 bases between them. This CDR3 has 14 amino acids. This chain's CDR3 is CASRIDTNTGELFF. In DNA form, the CDR3 reads TGTGCCAGCAGGATAGATACGAACACCGGGGAGCTGTTTTTT.

Comments on this clonotype: Found in a library prepared for alpha chains, this beta chain is an off-target read, and its abundance has little meaning. This chain links TRBV19 with TRBJ1-6; 9 bases are shared with TRBD1. Germline V gene data show CDR1 as LNHDA and CDR2 as SQIVND (reference sequence). V gave up 6 bases and J gave up 8 bases; unmatched junction bases: 5. CDR3 size: 14 residues. The CDR3 DNA reads as TGTGCCAGTAGCCCACAGGGGGCTGATTCACCCCTCCACTTT. Translation: CASSPQGADSPLHF.

By share, this clonotype counts as medium-sized. This beta chain is an off-target read within a library intended for alpha chains, so its frequency means little. The V call is TRBV27, the J call TRBJ1-4; D uncertain. CDR3 length: 13 amino acids. The ends were cut back, 6 bases at V and 4 bases at J, with 9 bases in the middle. CDR1 and CDR2 (germline): MNHEY, SMNVEV (reference sequence). The CDR3 DNA follows: TGTGCCAGCAGACGGGCGGGTAATGAAAAACTGTTTTTT. Translating gives CASRRAGNEKLFF. Full variable domain (rest looked up from reference TRBV27 and TRBJ1-4): EAQVTQNPRYLITVTGKKLTVTCSQNMNHEYMSWYRQDPGLGLRQIYYSMNVEVTDKGDVPEGYKVSRKEKRNFPLILESPSPNQTSLYFCASRRAGNEKLFFGSGTQLSVL.

Many counts were recorded for this clonotype. This beta chain came through as a stray read in a library set up for alpha chains, and its size says little. The chain employs TRBV5-1 and TRBJ1-3, with D possibly matching TRBD1 (6 bases). V lost 1 base and J lost 2, with 10 bases in between. This CDR3 is built from 15 residues. Germline CDR1 and CDR2: SGHRS and YFSETQ. The CDR3 nucleotides read TGCGCCAGCAGCTTGACGGGGGCTCCTGGAAACACCATATATTTT. It specifies CASSLTGAPGNTIYF. The full variable domain, rest sourced from reference TRBV5-1 and TRBJ1-3, is KAGVTQTPRYLIKTRGQQVTLSCSPISGHRSVSWYQQTPGQGLQFLFEYFSETQRNKGNFPGRFSGRQFSNSRSEMNVSTLELGDSALYLCASSLTGAPGNTIYFGEGSWLTVV.

This clonotype has more than one count but fewer than ten. This beta chain came through as a stray read in a library set up for alpha chains, and its size says little. The chain recombines TRBV11-3 with TRBJ2-2; the D gene is possibly TRBD1 (5 bases). CDR3 length: 20 amino acids. Germline CDR1 and CDR2: SGHNT and YENEEA. V dropped 5 bases and J dropped 3 bases, with 28 bases sitting between them. The CDR3 DNA is TGTGCCAGCAGCGCCAGCAGCTTAGTGGGGCCAGGGATTGACACCGGGGAGCTGTTTTTT. It specifies CASSASSLVGPGIDTGELFF.

This clonotype was observed at least ten times. A library prepared for alpha chains yielded this beta chain as an off-target read; its size is of little meaning. V gene TRBV19 combines with J gene TRBJ2-4; D gene ambiguous. The CDR3 totals 12 residues. V lost 2 bases to trimming and J lost 7 bases, with 6 bases between them. The germline V gene has CDR1 LNHDA and CDR2 SQIVND (reference sequence). The CDR3 loop is CASSITGNIQYF. CDR3 sequence (DNA): TGTGCCAGTAGTATAACCGGGAACATTCAGTACTTC.

This clonotype has at least ten counts. Little can be read into the size of this beta chain, an off-target read in a library designed for alpha chains. The rearrangement links TRBV7-3 to TRBJ1-1, with D perhaps matching TRBD1 (6 bases). The V end lost 5 bases, the J end lost 6 bases, and 19 bases lay between the germline ends. The germline V gene has CDR1 SGHTA and CDR2 FQGTGA. The CDR3 covers 15 residues. The CDR3 bases are TGTGCCAGCAGCCTCCAGTGGGGGGGCCGTCCTGAAGCTTTCTTT. This sequence encodes CASSLQWGGRPEAFF.

This clonotype was counted ten times or more. The library was built for alpha chains, so this beta chain is an off-target read and its size means little. The chain combines TRBV25-1 with TRBJ1-5, with 7 bases lining up with TRBD1. Germline V lookup: CDR1 MGHDK, CDR2 SYGVNS. The CDR3 length is 14 residues. V dropped 5 bases and J dropped 1; count of bases not matched to a gene: 2. The DNA of the CDR3 is TGTGCCAGCAGTCCAGGGGGAAGCAATCAGCCCCAGCATTTT. The encoded protein is CASSPGGSNQPQHF.

In the case of this clonotype: Because the library targeted alpha chains, this beta chain is an off-target read whose size means little. The chain employs TRBV7-2 and TRBJ2-3; D may match TRBD1 or TRBD2 (5 bases each). With 4 bases removed from V and 4 bases from J, the gap between germline ends came to 24 bases. The CDR3 covers 18 residues. CDR1 is SGHTA and CDR2 is FQGNSA in the germline V gene. CDR3 amino acids: CASSSPNGTPLRSDTQYF. Written as DNA, the CDR3 is TGTGCCAGCAGCTCCCCCAACGGGACCCCACTGAGGTCAGATACGCAGTATTTT.

This clonotype was detected ten times or more. This beta chain represents an off-target read in a library built for alpha chains; its size is of limited meaning. This chain links TRBV20-1 with TRBJ1-2, with 8 bases identical to TRBD1. The germline gives CDR1 DFQATT, CDR2 SNEGSKA (reference sequence). The CDR3 loop spans 14 amino acids. V lost 3 bases, J lost 4 bases, and 7 bases stayed unmatched. The CDR3: CSASPTGESYGYTF. The CDR3 nucleotides are TGCAGTGCTAGTCCGACAGGGGAGTCCTATGGCTACACCTTC.

This clonotype showed up many times. Within a library made for alpha chains, this beta chain is off target, and its count is uninformative. V usage is TRBV5-1 and J usage is TRBJ2-7, with 11 bases matching TRBD1. Germline V gene sequence: CDR1 SGHRS, CDR2 YFSETQ. There are 15 residues in the CDR3. Losses at the gene ends were 4 bases for V and 5 bases for J; bases not matched to a gene: 8. CDR3 amino acids: CASSPDRTGGNEQYF. In DNA form, the CDR3 reads TGCGCCAGCAGCCCGGACCGGACAGGGGGCAACGAGCAGTACTTC.

As concerns this clonotype: A much larger clonotype is one base distant, so this may be a read error. Because the library targeted alpha chains, this beta chain is an off-target read whose size means little. The chain links TRBV12-3 or TRBV12-4 to TRBJ2-2, with 8 bases lining up with TRBD2. The CDR3 consists of 14 residues. CDR3 coding DNA: TGTGCCAGCCGACGGGGCGGGGGGACCGAGGAGCTGTTTTTT. As protein: CASRRGGGTEELFF.

In regard to this clonotype: In a library made to pick up alpha chains, this beta chain is a stray read with a size that means little. The chain is built from TRBV28 and TRBJ1-5; possibly TRBD1 for D (5 bases). Trimming removed 4 bases from V and 6 bases from J, with 13 bases in between. This CDR3 has 14 residues. Germline V gene lookup returns CDR1 MDHEN and CDR2 SYDVKM. The CDR3 DNA reads TGTGCCAGCAGTTGGTGGGGGTTGGTTCAGCCCCAGCATTTT. This translates into CASSWWGLVQPQHF. Supplemented by reference TRBV28 and TRBJ1-5, the full variable domain reads DVKVTQSSRYLVKRTGEKVFLECVQDMDHENMFWYRQDPGLGLRLIYFSYDVKMKEKGDIPEGYSVSREKKERFSLILESASTNQTSMYLCASSWWGLVQPQHFGDGTRLSIL.

In this sample, this clonotype turned up many times. This beta chain lies outside the target of a library built for alpha chains; its clone size means little. The chain combines TRBV7-2 with TRBJ2-7; D might be TRBD1 (5 bases). V was pared by 3 bases and J by 3 bases, with 15 bases between. The germline V gene encodes CDR1 SGHTA and CDR2 FQGNSA. The CDR3 is 15 amino acids. The CDR3 loop reads CASSFRVNFLYEQYF. CDR3 bases: TGTGCCAGCAGCTTCAGGGTCAATTTCCTCTACGAGCAGTACTTC.

This clonotype is judged medium-sized. This beta chain lies outside the target of a library built for alpha chains; its clone size means little. V usage is TRBV20-1 and J usage is TRBJ1-1, with D possibly being TRBD1 (5 bases). V dropped 3 bases and J dropped 1 base, with 6 bases sitting between them. This CDR3 spans 12 amino acids. Germline values: CDR1 DFQATT, CDR2 SNEGSKA (reference sequence). The CDR3 DNA reads as TGCAGTGCTAGCGGGGGGAACACTGAAGCTTTCTTT. As protein: CSASGGNTEAFF.

This clonotype ranks as medium-sized. This beta chain came through as a stray read in a library set up for alpha chains, and its size says little. The rearrangement joins TRBV20-1 to TRBJ2-3, with D perhaps given as TRBD1 or TRBD2 (5 bases each). CDR1 and CDR2 from the germline V gene are DFQATT and SNEGSKA (reference sequence). The CDR3 is made up of 13 amino acids. The ends were cut back, 1 base at V and 5 bases at J, with 10 bases in the middle. Here the CDR3 reads CSARGDGIDTQYF. The DNA for the CDR3 is TGCAGTGCTAGAGGGGACGGGATAGATACGCAGTATTTT.

On this clonotype itself: The library was designed around alpha chains, so this beta chain is a stray read whose abundance carries little weight. This chain connects TRBV7-2 to TRBJ2-5; TRBD2 matches at 11 bases. This CDR3 has 15 amino acids. CDR1 SGHTA and CDR2 FQGNSA come from the germline V gene. V was clipped by 3 bases and J by 4 bases; unmatched bases: 4. CDR3 nucleotide sequence: TGTGCCAGCAGCTTTAGCGGGGGGGCTGGAGAGACCCAGTACTTC. Its translation is CASSFSGGAGETQYF.

For this clonotype: This beta chain is an unintended read in a library built for alpha chains; its size means little. The chain carries TRBV12-3 or TRBV12-4 and TRBJ1-5, with D possibly being TRBD1 (6 bases). This CDR3 has 14 residues. The V end lost 3 bases, the J end lost 6 bases, and 12 bases lay between the germline ends. The CDR3 DNA sequence: TGTGCCAGCAGTTTCGAGCAGGGGAGTCAGCCCCAGCATTTT. Translation: CASSFEQGSQPQHF.

This clonotype was observed at least ten times. As an off-target read in a library built for alpha chains, this beta chain has a frequency of little significance. The V call is TRBV5-1, the J call TRBJ2-2; the match to TRBD1 covers 7 bases. This CDR3 spans 16 amino acids. After removal of 4 bases from V and 3 bases from J, the junction contained 9 bases not matched to a gene. Germline assignment: CDR1 SGHRS and CDR2 YFSETQ. CDR3 nucleotides: TGCGCCAGCAGCCCGAGGGGACAGAGATACACCGGGGAGCTGTTTTTT. It is translated as CASSPRGQRYTGELFF.

By sample share, this clonotype is medium-sized (0.01 to 0.1%). This beta chain slipped into a library made for alpha chains as a stray read, so its size is not meaningful. This chain connects TRBV20-1 to TRBJ1-3; D not resolved. This CDR3 has 12 residues. The V end lost 5 bases, the J end lost 0 bases, and 5 bases lay between the germline ends. The germline V gene encodes CDR1 DFQATT and CDR2 SNEGSKA (reference sequence). CDR3 region: CSAGPSGNTIYF. DNA of the CDR3: TGCAGTGCTGGCCCCTCTGGAAACACCATATATTTT.

At least ten counts were recorded for this clonotype. A library prepared for alpha chains yielded this beta chain as an off-target read; its size is of little meaning. The V and J genes are TRBV29-1 and TRBJ2-3; 11 nucleotides line up with TRBD2. Germline V lookup: CDR1 SQVTM, CDR2 ANQGSEA. V was pared by 4 bases and J by 2 bases, with 5 bases of the junction left unmatched. CDR3 length: 15 residues. The CDR3 DNA reads as TGCAGCGTTGGGGGGACTAGCGGCCTCACAGATACGCAGTATTTT. Translation gives CSVGGTSGLTDTQYF.

This clonotype was counted at least ten times. Found in a library prepared for alpha chains, this beta chain is an off-target read, and its abundance has little meaning. CDR3 in DNA: TGTGCCAGCAGCGTAGATGGCGTACCCGCCGGGGAGCTGTTTTTT. Translating it yields CASSVDGVPAGELFF. The chain carries TRBV9 and TRBJ2-2, with D hard to call. Germline V lookup: CDR1 SGDLS, CDR2 YYNGEE. V lost 0 bases and J lost 6, with 12 bases in between. This CDR3 region has 15 residues.

This clonotype was seen at least ten times. This beta chain is an off-target read within a library intended for alpha chains, so its frequency means little. The chain combines TRBV9 with TRBJ2-1; a weak D match, TRBD2 (6 bases). The CDR3 runs to 15 residues. V lost 0 bases to trimming and J lost 6 bases, with 13 bases between them. Germline V gives CDR1 SGDLS, CDR2 YYNGEE. DNA for the CDR3: TGTGCCAGCAGCGTAGGGGGAGTAGCGGTCAATGAGCAGTTCTTC. This gives the protein CASSVGGVAVNEQFF.